Here is one T cell receptor beta chain with its context. The data stem from a study of blood T cell repertoires in COVID-19. Looking at the study overall: Samples of COVID-19 (acute and convalescent) were obtained from the United States, Italy and Spain. Sample material is recorded as cDNA or gDNA derived from T cells, B-cell-depleted T cells, or PBMCs.

Produced via immunoSEQ multiplex PCR; TCRdb's table is partial and in-frame only. This sample has 150,000 or so clones, with approximately 74% found just once. CDR3 size: 15 residues. Germline V gene lookup returns CDR1 SGHVS and CDR2 FQNEAQ. Trimming cost V 1 base and J 4 bases; bases outside gene matches: 3. The chain has TRBV7-8 and TRBJ2-5; TRBD2 aligns across 10 bases. Sequences were obtained from peripheral blood. The sequence came from a woman aged 70-85 years with acute or convalescent COVID-19. The CDR3 is CASSLVLAGAETQYF. DNA of the CDR3: TGTGCCAGCAGCTTAGTTCTAGCGGGAGCAGAGACCCAGTACTTC. Combining the CDR3 with reference TRBV7-8 and TRBJ2-5 gives the whole variable domain GAGVSQSPRYKVAKRGQDVALRCDPISGHVSLFWYQQALGQGPEFLTYFQNEAQLDKSGLPSDRFFAERPEGSVSTLKIQRTQQEDSAVYLCASSLVLAGAETQYFGPGTRLLVL.